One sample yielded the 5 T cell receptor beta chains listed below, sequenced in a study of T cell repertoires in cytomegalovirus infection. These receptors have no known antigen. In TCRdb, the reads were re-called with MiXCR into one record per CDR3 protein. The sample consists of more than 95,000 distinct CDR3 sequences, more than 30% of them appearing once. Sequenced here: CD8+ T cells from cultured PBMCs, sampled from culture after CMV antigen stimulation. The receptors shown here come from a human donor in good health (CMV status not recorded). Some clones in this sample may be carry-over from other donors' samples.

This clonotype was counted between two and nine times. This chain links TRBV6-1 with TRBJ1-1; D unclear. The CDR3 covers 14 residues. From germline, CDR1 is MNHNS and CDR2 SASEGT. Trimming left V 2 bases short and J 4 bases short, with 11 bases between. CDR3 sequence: CASSELGWGTEAFF. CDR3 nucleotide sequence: TGTGCCAGCAGTGAACTGGGATGGGGCACTGAAGCTTTCTTT.

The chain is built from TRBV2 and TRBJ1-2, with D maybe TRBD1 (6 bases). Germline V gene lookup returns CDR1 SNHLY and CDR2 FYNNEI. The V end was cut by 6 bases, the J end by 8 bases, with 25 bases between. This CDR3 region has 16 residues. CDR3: CASRLWGRREQGGYTF. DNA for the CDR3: TGTGCCAGCAGGCTGTGGGGGCGCCGGGAACAAGGAGGCTACACCTTC.

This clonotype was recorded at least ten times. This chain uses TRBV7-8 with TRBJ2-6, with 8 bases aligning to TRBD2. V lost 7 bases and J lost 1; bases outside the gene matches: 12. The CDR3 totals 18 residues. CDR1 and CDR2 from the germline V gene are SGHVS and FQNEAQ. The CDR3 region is CASTHSGGANSGANVLTF. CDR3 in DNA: TGTGCCAGCACCCATTCGGGGGGGGCGAATTCTGGGGCCAACGTCCTGACTTTC.

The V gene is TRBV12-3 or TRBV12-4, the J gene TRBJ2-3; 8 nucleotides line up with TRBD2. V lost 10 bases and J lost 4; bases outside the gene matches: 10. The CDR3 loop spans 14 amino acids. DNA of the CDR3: TGTGCCACCAGAATCGGGGGGGGGGCAGATACGCAGTATTTT. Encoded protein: CATRIGGGADTQYF.

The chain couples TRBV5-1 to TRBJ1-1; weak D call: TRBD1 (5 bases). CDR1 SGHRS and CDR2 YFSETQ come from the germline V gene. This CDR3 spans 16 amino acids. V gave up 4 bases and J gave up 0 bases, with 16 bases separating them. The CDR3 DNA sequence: TGCGCCAGCAGCCTGTGGGACTCACGTCTGAACACTGAAGCTTTCTTT. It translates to CASSLWDSRLNTEAFF.